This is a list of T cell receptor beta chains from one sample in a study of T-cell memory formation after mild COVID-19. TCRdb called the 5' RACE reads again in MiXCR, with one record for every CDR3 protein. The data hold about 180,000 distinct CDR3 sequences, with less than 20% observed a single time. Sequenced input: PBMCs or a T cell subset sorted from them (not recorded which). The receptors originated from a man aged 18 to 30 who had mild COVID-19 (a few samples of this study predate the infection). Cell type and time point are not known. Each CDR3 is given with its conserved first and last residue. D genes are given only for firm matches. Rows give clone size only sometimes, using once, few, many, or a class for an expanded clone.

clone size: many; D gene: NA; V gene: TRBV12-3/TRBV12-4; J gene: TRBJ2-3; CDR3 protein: CASRPGEAGTDTQYF; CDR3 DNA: TGTGCCAGCAGGCCAGGGGAGGCGGGGACAGATACGCAGTATTTT
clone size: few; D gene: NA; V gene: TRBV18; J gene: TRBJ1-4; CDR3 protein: CASSQGATNEKLFF; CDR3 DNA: TGTGCCAGCTCCCAGGGAGCAACTAATGAAAAACTGTTTTTT
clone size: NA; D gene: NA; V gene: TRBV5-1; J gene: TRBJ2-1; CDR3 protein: CASSQKFPGDEQFF; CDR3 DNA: TGCGCCAGCAGCCAAAAATTTCCAGGGGATGAGCAGTTCTTC
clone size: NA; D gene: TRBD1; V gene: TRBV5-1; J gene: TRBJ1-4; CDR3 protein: CASSLGQGFEKLFF; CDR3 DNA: TGCGCCAGCAGCTTGGGACAGGGATTTGAAAAACTGTTTTTT
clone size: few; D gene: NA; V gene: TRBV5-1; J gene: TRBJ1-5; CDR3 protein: CASSSDTGNQPQHF; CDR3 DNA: TGCGCCAGCTCCTCGGACACGGGGAATCAGCCCCAGCATTTT
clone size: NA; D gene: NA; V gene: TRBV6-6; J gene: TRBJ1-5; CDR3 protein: CASSYGEQPQHF; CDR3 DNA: TGTGCCAGCAGTTACGGGGAGCAGCCCCAGCATTTT
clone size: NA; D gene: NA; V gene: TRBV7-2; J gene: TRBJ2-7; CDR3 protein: CASSLGGSGTTYEQYF; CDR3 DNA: TGTGCCAGCAGCTTAGGAGGGTCGGGGACCACCTACGAGCAGTACTTC
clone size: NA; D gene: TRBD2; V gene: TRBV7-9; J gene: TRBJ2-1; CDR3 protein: CASSPTSGPYNEQFF; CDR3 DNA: TGTGCCAGCAGCCCCACTAGCGGGCCCTACAATGAGCAGTTCTTC
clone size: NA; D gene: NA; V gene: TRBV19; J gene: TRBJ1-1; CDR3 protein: CASSARGLRDNSRNTEAFF; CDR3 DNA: TGTGCCAGTAGTGCCCGTGGTCTACGGGACAACTCCAGGAACACTGAAGCTTTCTTT
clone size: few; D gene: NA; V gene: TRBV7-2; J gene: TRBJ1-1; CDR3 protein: CASSFFSGAGTEAFF; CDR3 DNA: TGTGCCAGCAGCTTTTTTTCAGGGGCCGGCACTGAAGCTTTCTTT
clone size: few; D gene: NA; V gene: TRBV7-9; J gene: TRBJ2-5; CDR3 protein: CASSYSEGRETQYF; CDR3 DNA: TGTGCCAGCAGCTACTCGGAAGGGAGGGAGACCCAGTACTTC
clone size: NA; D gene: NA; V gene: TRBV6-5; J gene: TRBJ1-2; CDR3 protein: CASSYTPNYGYTF; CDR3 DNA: TGTGCCAGCAGTTACACCCCGAACTATGGCTACACCTTC
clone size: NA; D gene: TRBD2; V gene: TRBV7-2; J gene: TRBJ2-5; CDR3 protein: CASSSLVGTSGNLAQYF; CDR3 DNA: TGTGCCAGCAGCTCGCTCGTTGGGACTAGCGGTAATTTGGCCCAGTACTTC
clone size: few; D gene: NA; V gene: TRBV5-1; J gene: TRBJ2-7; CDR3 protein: CASSLGLVSEQYF; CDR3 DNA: TGCGCCAGCAGCTTGGGACTAGTGTCTGAGCAGTACTTC
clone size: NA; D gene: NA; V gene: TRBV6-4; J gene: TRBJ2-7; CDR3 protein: CASSRDLGTPIYEQYF; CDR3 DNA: TGTGCCAGCAGTCGCGATCTCGGGACCCCTATCTACGAGCAGTACTTC
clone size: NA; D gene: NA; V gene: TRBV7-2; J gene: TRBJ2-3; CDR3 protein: CASRSRARTDTQYF; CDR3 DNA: TGTGCCAGCAGGTCCCGGGCCCGCACAGATACGCAGTATTTT
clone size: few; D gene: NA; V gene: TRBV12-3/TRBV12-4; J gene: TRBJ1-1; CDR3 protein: CASSLEGRNTEAFF; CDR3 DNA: TGTGCCAGCAGTTTAGAGGGGCGAAACACTGAAGCTTTCTTT
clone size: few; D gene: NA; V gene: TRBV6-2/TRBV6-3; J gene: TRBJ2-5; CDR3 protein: CASTYRGSPRETQYF; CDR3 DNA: TGTGCCAGCACTTACCGGGGTAGCCCCCGCGAGACCCAGTACTTC
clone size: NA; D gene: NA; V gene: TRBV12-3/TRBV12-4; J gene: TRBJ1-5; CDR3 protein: CASSSLTDGQPQHF; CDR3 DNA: TGTGCCAGCAGTTCACTGACAGATGGGCAGCCCCAGCATTTT
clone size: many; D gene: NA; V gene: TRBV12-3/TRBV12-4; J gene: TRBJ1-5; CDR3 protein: CASSLRANQPQHF; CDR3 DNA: TGTGCCAGCAGTCTCAGGGCTAATCAGCCCCAGCATTTT
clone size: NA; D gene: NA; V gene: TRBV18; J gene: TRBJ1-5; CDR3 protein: CASSPVTGSNQPQHF; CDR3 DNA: TGTGCCAGCTCACCCGTTACAGGGAGCAATCAGCCCCAGCATTTT
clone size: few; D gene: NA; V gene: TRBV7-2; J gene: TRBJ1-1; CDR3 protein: CASRLDSRNTEAFF; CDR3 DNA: TGTGCCAGCAGATTAGACAGCCGGAACACTGAAGCTTTCTTT
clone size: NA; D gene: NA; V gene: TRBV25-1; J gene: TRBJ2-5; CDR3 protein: CASSDWTDQETQYF; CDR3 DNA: TGTGCCAGCAGTGATTGGACAGACCAAGAGACCCAGTACTTC
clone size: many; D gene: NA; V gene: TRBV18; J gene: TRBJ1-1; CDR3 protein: CASSDQANTEAFF; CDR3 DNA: TGTGCCAGCTCAGACCAGGCGAACACTGAAGCTTTCTTT
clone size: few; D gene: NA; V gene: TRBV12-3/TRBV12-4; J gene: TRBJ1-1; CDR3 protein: CASSQRAKRDTEAFF; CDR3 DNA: TGTGCCAGCAGCCAAAGAGCAAAACGGGACACTGAAGCTTTCTTT
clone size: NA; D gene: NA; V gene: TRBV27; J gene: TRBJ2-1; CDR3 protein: CASSPNRDTRKQFF; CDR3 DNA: TGTGCCAGCAGTCCCAATCGGGACACCCGAAAGCAGTTCTTC
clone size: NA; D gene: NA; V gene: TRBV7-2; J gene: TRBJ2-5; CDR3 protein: CASSGGRAKAAQYF; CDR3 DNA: TGTGCCAGCAGCGGGGGTAGGGCAAAAGCAGCCCAGTACTTC
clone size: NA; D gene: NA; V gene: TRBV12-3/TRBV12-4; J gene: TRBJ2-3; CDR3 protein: CASSFVEDTQYF; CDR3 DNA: TGTGCCAGCAGTTTTGTGGAAGATACGCAGTATTTT
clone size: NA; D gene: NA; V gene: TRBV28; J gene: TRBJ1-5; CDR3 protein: CASMGGGNQPQHF; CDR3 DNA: TGTGCCAGCATGGGGGGAGGCAATCAGCCCCAGCATTTT
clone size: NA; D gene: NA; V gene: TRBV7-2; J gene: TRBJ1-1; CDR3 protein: CASSFAGTMGTEAFF; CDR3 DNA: TGTGCCAGCAGCTTCGCAGGGACCATGGGCACTGAAGCTTTCTTT
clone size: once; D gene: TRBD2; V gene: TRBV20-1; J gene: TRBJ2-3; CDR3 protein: CSASSAGGGRDTQYF; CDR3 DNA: TGCAGTGCTAGTTCAGCGGGGGGAGGAAGAGATACGCAGTATTTT
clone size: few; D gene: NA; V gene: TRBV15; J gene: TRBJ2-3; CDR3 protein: CATSRVGDSTDTQYF; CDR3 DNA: TGTGCCACCAGCAGAGTTGGGGATAGCACAGATACGCAGTATTTT
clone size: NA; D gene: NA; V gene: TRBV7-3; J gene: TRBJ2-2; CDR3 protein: CASSLGGANTGELFF; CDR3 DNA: TGTGCCAGCAGCTTAGGGGGAGCGAACACCGGGGAGCTGTTTTTT
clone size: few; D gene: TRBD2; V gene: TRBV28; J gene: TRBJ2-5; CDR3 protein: CASSELAGGRETQYF; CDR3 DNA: TGTGCCAGCAGTGAACTAGCGGGGGGGCGAGAGACCCAGTACTTC
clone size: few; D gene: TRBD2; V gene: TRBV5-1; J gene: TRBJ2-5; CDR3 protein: CASSREGSQETQYF; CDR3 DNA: TGCGCCAGCAGCCGGGAGGGCAGTCAAGAGACCCAGTACTTC
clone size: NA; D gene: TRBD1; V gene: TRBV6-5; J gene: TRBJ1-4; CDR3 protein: CARPTGGCNEKLFF; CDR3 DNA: TGTGCCAGACCCACAGGGGGATGTAATGAAAAACTGTTTTTT
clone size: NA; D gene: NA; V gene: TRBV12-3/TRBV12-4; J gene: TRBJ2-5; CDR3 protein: CASSSYSDNLKGGTQYF; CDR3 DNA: TGTGCCAGCAGTAGCTATTCCGACAATCTCAAGGGAGGGACCCAGTACTTC
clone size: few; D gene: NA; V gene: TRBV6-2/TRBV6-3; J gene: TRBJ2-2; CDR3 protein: CASSPLDVLANTGELFF; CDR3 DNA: TGTGCCAGCAGCCCCCTTGACGTGCTCGCGAACACCGGGGAGCTGTTTTTT
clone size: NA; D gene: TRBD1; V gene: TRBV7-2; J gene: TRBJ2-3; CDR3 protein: CASRTGTGATFSTDTQYF; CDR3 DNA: TGTGCCAGCAGAACAGGGACAGGGGCGACTTTTAGCACAGATACGCAGTATTTT
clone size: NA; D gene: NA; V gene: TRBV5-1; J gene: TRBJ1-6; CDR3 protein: CASSLERVGNSPLHF; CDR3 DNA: TGCGCCAGCAGCTTGGAAAGGGTGGGTAATTCACCCCTCCACTTT
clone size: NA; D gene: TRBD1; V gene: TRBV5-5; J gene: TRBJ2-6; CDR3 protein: CASSFSTGASGANVLTF; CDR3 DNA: TGTGCCAGCAGCTTCTCGACAGGGGCTTCTGGGGCCAACGTCCTGACTTTC
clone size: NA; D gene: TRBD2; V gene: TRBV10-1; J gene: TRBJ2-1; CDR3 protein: CASSESTIAGAENEQFF; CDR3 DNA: TGCGCCAGCAGTGAGTCGACCATAGCGGGGGCGGAGAATGAGCAGTTCTTC
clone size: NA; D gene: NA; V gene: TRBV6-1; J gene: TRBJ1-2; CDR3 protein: CASSVREPGYTF; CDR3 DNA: TGTGCCAGCAGTGTCAGGGAGCCTGGCTACACCTTC
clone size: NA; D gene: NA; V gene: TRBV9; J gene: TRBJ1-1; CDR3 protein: CASSVVGRPSTEAFF; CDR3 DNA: TGTGCCAGCAGCGTAGTGGGGCGACCCAGCACTGAAGCTTTCTTT
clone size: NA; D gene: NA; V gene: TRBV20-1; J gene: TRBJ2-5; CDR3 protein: CSAVGWGETQYF; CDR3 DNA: TGCAGTGCTGTTGGGTGGGGGGAGACCCAGTACTTC
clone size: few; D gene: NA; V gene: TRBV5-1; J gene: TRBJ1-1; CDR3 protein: CASSLAPNQNTEAFF; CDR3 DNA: TGCGCCAGCAGCTTGGCCCCTAATCAGAACACTGAAGCTTTCTTT
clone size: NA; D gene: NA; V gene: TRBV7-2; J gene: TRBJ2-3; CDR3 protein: CASSPDLPDTQYF; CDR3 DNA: TGTGCCAGCAGCCCAGACCTCCCGGATACGCAGTATTTT
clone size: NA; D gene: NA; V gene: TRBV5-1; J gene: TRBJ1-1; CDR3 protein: CASRWAENTEAFF; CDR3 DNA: TGCGCCAGCAGATGGGCGGAGAACACTGAAGCTTTCTTT
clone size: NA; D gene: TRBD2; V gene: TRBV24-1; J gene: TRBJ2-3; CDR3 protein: CATSDWGGKRTDTQYF; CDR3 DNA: TGTGCCACCAGTGATTGGGGGGGGAAACGCACAGATACGCAGTATTTT
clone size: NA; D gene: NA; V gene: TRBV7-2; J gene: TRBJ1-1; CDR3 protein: CASTPTPDSREAFF; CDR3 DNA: TGTGCCAGCACCCCAACCCCGGACAGCCGAGAAGCTTTCTTT
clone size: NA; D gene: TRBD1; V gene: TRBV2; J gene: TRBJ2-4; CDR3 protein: CASTRGLKMKNIQYF; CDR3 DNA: TGTGCCAGCACAAGGGGGCTCAAGATGAAAAACATTCAGTACTTC
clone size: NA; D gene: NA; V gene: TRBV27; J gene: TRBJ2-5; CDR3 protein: CASSLGLTRGDTQYF; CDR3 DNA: TGTGCCAGCAGTTTAGGGTTGACCCGCGGGGATACCCAGTACTTC
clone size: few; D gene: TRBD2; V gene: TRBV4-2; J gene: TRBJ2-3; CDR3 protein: CASSQALGGGRGTDTQYF; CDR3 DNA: TGTGCCAGCAGCCAAGCCCTCGGTGGGGGGAGGGGCACAGATACGCAGTATTTT